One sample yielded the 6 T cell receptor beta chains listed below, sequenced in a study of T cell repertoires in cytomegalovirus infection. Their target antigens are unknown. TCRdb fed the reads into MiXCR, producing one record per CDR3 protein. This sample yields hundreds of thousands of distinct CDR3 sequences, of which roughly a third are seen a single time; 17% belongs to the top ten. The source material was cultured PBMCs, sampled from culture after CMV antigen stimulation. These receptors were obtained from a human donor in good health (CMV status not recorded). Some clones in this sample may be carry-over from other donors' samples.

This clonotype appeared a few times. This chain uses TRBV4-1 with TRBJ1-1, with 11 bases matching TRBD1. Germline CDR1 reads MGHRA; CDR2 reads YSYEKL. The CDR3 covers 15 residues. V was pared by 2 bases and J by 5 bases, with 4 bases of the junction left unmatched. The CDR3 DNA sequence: TGCGCCAGCAGCCAACGGACAGGGGGCTGGACTGAAGCTTTCTTT. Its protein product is CASSQRTGGWTEAFF.

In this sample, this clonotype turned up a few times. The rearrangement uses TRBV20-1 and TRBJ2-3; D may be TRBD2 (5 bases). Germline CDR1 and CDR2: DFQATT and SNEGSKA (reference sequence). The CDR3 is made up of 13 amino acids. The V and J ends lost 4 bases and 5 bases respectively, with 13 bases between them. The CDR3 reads CSANTGWEDTQYF. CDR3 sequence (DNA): TGCAGTGCTAACACGGGATGGGAAGATACGCAGTATTTT.

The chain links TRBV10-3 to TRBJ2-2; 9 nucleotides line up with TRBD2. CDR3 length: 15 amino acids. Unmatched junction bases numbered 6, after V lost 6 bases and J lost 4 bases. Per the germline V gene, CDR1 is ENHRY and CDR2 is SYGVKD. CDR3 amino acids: CAIRVAGATTGELFF. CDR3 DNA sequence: TGTGCCATCAGGGTAGCGGGAGCAACCACCGGGGAGCTGTTTTTT.

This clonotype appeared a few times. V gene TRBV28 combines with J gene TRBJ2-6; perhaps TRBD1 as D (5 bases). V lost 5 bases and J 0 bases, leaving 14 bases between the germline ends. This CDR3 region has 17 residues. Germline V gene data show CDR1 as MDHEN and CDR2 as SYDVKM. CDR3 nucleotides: TGTGCCAGCAGTCCGACCCTCAGGGACTCTGGGGCCAACGTCCTGACTTTC. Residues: CASSPTLRDSGANVLTF.

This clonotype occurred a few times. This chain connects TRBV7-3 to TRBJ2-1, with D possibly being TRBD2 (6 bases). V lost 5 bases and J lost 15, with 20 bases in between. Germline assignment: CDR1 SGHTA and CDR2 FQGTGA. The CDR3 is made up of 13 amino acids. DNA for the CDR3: TGTGCCAGCAGCGGGGACTCCGGATTGACGGGGTTCTTC. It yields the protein CASSGDSGLTGFF.

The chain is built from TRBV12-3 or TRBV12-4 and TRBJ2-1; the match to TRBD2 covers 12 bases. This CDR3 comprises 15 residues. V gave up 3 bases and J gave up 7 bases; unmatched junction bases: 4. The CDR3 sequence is CASSLTSGSANEQFF. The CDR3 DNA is TGTGCCAGCAGTTTGACTAGCGGGAGTGCAAATGAGCAGTTCTTC.